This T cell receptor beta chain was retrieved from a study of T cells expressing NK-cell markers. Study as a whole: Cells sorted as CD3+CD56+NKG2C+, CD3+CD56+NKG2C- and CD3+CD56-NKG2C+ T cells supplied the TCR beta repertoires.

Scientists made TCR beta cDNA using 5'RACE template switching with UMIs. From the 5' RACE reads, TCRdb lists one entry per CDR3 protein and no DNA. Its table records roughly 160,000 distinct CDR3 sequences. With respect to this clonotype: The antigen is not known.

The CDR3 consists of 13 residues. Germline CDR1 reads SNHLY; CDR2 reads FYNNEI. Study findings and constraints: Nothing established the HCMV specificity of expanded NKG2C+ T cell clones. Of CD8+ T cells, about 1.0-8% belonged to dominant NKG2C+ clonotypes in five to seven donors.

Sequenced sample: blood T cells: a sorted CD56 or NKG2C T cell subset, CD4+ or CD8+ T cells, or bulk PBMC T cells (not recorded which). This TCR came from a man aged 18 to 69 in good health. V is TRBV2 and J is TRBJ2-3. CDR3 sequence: CANQDQSTDTQYF.